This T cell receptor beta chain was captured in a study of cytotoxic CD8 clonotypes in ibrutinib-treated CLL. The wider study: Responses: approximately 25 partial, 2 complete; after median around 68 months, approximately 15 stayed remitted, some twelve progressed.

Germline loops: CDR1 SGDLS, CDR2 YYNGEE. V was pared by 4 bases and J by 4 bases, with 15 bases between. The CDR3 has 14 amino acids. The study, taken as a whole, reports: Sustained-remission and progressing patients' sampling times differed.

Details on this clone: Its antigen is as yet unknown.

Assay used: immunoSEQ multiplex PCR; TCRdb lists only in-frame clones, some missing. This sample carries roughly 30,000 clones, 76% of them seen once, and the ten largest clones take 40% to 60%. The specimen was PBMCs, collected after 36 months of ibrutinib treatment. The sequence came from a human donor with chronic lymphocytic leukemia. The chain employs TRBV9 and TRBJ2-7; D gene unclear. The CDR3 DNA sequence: TGTGCCAGCAGCTCCTCAGGCTCGTTTTACGAGCAGTACTTC. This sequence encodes CASSSSGSFYEQYF.